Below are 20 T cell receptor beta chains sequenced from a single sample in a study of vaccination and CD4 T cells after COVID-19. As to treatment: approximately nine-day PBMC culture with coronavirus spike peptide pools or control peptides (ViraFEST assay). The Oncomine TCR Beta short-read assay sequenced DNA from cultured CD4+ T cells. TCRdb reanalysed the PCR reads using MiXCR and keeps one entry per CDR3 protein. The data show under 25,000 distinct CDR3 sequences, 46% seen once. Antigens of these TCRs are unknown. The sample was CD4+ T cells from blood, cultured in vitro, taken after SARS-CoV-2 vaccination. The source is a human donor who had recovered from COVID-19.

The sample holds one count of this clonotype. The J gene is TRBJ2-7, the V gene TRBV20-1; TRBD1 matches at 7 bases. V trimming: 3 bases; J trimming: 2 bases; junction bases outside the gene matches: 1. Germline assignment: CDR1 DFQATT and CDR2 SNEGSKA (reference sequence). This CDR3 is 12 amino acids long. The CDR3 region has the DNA TGCAGTGCTAGTCAGGGGGCCTACGAGCAGTACTTC. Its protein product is CSASQGAYEQYF.

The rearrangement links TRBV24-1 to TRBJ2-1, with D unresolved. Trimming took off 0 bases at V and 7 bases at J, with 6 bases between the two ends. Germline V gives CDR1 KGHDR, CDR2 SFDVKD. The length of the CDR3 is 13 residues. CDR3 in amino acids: CATSDLVRNEQFF. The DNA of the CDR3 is TGTGCCACCAGTGATTTGGTACGAAATGAGCAGTTCTTC.

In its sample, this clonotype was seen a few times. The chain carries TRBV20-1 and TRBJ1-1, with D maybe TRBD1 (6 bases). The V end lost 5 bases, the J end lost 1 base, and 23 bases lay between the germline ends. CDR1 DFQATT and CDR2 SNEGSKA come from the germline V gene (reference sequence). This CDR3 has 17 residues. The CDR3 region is CSAQRSGAHDKNTEAFF. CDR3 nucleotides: TGCAGTGCTCAGAGGTCAGGGGCCCATGATAAGAACACTGAAGCTTTCTTT.

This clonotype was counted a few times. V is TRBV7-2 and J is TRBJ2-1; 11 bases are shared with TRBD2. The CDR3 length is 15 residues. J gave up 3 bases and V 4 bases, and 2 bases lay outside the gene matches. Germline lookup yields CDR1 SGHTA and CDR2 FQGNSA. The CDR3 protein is CASSSLAGVYNEQFF. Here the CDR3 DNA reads TGTGCCAGCAGCTCACTAGCGGGAGTCTACAATGAGCAGTTCTTC.

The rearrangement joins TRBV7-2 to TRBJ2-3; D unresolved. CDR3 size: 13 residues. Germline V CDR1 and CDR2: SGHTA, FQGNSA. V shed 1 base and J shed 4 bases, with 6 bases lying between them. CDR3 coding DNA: TGTGCCAGCAGCTTAGATGGCCCAGATACGCAGTATTTT. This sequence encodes CASSLDGPDTQYF.

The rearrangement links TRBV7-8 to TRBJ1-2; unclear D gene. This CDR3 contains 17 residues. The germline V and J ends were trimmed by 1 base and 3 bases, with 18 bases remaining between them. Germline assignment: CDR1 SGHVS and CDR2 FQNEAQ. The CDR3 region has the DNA TGTGCCAGCAGCTTAGTTATCCGGGCCGTAAGACACTATGGCTACACCTTC. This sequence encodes CASSLVIRAVRHYGYTF.

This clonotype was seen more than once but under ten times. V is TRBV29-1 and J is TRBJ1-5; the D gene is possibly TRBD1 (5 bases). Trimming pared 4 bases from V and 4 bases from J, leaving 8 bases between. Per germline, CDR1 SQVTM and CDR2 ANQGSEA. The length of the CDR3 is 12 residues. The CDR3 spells CSVARGNQPQHF. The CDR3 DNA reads TGCAGCGTTGCACGGGGGAATCAGCCCCAGCATTTT.

The CDR3 nucleotides are TGTGCCAGCGGGGACAGGGCTAACTATGGCTACACCTTC. This codes for CASGDRANYGYTF. The genes are TRBV27 and TRBJ1-2; 9 positions agree with TRBD1. Losses at the gene ends were 8 bases for V and 0 bases for J; bases not matched to a gene: 1. Looked up from germline, CDR1 is MNHEY and CDR2 is SMNVEV (reference sequence). The length of the CDR3 is 13 residues.

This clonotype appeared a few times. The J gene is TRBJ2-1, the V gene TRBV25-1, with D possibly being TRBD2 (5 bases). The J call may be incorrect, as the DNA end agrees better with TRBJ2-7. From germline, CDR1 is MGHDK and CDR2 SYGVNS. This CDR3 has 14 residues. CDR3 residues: CASSDHGLSSEQYF. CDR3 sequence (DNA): TGTGCCAGCAGTGATCATGGACTTTCTAGCGAGCAGTACTTC.

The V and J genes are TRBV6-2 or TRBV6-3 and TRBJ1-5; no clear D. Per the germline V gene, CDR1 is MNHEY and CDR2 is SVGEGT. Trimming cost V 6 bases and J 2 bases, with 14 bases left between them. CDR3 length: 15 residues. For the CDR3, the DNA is TGTGCCAGCAGGTCTGTCAACGGGGGCAATCAGCCCCAGCATTTT. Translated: CASRSVNGGNQPQHF.

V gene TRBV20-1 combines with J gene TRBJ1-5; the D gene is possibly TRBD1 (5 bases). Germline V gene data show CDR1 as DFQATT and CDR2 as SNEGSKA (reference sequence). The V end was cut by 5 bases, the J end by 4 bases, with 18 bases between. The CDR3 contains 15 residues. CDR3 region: CSAGAGGVGNQPQHF. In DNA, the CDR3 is TGCAGTGCTGGAGCTGGGGGAGTAGGGAATCAGCCCCAGCATTTT.

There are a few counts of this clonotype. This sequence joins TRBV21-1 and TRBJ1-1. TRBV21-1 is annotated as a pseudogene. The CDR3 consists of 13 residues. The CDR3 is CASSKALTTEAFF. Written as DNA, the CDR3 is TGTGCCAGCAGCAAAGCGCTAACCACTGAAGCTTTCTTT.

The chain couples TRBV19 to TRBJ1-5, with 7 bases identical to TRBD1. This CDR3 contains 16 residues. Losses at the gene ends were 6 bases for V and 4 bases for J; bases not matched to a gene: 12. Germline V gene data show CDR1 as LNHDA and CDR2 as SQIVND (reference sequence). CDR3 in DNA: TGTGCCAGTAGCCAATTGACAGGGCAAGGTAATCAGCCCCAGCATTTT. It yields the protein CASSQLTGQGNQPQHF.

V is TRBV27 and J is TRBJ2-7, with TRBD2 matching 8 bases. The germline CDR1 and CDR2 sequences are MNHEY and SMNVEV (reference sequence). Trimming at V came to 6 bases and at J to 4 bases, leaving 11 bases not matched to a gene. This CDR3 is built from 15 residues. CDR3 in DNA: TGTGCCAGCAGCGCGTCCGGGACTAGTAGGTACGAGCAGTACTTC. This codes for CASSASGTSRYEQYF.

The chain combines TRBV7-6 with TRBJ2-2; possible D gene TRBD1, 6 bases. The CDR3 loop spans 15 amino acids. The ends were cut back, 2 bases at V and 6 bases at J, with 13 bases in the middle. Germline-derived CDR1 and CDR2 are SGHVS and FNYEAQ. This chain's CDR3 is CASSLTTGLAGELFF. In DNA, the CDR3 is TGTGCCAGCAGCTTAACCACAGGGTTAGCCGGGGAGCTGTTTTTT.

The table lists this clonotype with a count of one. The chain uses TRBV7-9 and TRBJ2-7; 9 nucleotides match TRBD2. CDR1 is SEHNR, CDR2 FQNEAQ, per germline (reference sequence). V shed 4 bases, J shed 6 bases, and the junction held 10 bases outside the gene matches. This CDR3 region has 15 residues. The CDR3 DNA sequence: TGTGCCAGCAGCTCACGGGGAGCGGGAGGCCGCGAGCAGTACTTC. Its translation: CASSSRGAGGREQYF. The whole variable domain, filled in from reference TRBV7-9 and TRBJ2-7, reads DTGVSQNPRHKITKRGQNVTFRCDPISEHNRLYWYRQTLGQGPEFLTYFQNEAQLEKSRLLSDRFSAERPKGSFSTLEIQRTEQGDSAMYLCASSSRGAGGREQYFGPGTRLTVT.

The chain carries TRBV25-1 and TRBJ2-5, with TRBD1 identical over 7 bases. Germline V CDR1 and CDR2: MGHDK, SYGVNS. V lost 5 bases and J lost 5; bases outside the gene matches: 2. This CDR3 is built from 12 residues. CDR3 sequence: CASSHRGETQYF. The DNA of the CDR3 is TGTGCCAGCAGTCACAGGGGTGAGACCCAGTACTTC.

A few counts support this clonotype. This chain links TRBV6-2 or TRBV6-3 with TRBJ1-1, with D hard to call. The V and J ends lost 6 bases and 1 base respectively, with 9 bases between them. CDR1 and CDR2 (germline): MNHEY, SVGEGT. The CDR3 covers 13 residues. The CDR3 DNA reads TGTGCCAGCAGAAAAGACGGGAACACTGAAGCTTTCTTT. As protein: CASRKDGNTEAFF.

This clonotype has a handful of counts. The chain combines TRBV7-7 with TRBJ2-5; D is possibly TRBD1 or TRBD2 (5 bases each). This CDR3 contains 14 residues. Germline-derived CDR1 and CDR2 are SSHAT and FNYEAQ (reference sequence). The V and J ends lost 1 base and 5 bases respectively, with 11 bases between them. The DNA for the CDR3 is TGTGCCAGCAGCTTAGAGGGGAGAAAGGAGACCCAGTACTTC. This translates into CASSLEGRKETQYF.

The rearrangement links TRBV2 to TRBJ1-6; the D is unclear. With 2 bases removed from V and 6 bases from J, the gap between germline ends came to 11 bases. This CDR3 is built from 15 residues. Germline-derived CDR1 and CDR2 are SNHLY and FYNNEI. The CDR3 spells CASSERQAINSPLHF. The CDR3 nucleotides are TGTGCCAGCAGTGAACGGCAGGCTATTAATTCACCCCTCCACTTT.